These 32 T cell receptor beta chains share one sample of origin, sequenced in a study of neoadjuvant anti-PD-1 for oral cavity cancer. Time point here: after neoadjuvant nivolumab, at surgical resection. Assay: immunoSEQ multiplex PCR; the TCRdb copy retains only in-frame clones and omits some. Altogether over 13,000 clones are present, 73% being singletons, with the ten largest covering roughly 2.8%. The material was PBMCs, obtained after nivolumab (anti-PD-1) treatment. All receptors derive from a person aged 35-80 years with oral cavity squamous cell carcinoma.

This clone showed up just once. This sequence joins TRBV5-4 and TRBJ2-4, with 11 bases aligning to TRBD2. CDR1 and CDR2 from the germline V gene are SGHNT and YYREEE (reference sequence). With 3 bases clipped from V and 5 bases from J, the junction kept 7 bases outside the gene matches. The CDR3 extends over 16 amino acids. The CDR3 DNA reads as TGTGCCAGCAGCTCCCCGGGACTAGCGGTTCAAAACATTCAGTACTTC. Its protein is CASSSPGLAVQNIQYF.

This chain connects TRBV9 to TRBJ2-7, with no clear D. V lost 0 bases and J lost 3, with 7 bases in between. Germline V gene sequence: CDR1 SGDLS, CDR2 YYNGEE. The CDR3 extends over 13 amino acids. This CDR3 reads CASSVDGDYEQYF. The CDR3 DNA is TGTGCCAGCAGCGTAGATGGGGACTACGAGCAGTACTTC.

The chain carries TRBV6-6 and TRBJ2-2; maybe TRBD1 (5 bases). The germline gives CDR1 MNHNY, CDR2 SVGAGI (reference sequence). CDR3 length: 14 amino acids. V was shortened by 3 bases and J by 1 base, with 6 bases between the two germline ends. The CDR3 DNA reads TGTGCCAGCAGTTATAGGGGGAACACCGGGGAGCTGTTTTTT. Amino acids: CASSYRGNTGELFF.

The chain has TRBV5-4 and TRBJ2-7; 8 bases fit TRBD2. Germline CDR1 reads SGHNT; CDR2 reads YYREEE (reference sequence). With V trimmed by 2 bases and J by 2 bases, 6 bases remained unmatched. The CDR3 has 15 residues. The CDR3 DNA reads TGTGCCAGCAGCTTAGCGGGAGACCCCACCTACGAGCAGTACTTC. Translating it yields CASSLAGDPTYEQYF. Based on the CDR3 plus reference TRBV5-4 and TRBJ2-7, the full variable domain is ETGVTQSPTHLIKTRGQQVTLRCSSQSGHNTVSWYQQALGQGPQFIFQYYREEENGRGNFPPRFSGLQFPNYSSELNVNALELDDSALYLCASSLAGDPTYEQYFGPGTRLTVT.

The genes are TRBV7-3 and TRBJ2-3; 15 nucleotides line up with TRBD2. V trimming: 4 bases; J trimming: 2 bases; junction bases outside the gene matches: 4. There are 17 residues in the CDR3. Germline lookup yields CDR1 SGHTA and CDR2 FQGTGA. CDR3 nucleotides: TGTGCCAGCAGCTCAGGACTAGCGGGAGGGCTCACAGATACGCAGTATTTT. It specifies CASSSGLAGGLTDTQYF.

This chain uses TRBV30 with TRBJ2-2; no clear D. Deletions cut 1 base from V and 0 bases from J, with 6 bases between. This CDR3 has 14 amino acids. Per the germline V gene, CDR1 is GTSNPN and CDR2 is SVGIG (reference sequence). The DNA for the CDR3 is TGTGCCTGGAGTGGGACCACGAACACCGGGGAGCTGTTTTTT. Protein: CAWSGTTNTGELFF.

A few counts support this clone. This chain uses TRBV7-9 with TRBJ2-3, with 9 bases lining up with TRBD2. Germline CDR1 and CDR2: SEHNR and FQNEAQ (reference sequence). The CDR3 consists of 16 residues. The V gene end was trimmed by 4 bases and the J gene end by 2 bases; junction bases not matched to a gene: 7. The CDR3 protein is CASSSLTSGFTDTQYF. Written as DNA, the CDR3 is TGTGCCAGCAGCTCTTTGACTAGCGGCTTCACAGATACGCAGTATTTT.

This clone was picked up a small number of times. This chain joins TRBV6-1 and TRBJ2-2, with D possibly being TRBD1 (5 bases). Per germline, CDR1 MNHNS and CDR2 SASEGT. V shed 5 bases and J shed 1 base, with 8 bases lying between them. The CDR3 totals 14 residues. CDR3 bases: TGTGCCAGCAGTCGGACACAGAACACCGGGGAGCTGTTTTTT. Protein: CASSRTQNTGELFF.

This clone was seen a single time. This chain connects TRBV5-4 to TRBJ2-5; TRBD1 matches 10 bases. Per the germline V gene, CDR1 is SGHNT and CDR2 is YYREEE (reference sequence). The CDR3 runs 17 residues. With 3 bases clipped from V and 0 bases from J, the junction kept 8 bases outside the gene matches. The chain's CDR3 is CASSSSGTGVYQETQYF. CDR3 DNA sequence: TGTGCCAGCAGCTCTTCCGGGACAGGGGTATACCAAGAGACCCAGTACTTC.

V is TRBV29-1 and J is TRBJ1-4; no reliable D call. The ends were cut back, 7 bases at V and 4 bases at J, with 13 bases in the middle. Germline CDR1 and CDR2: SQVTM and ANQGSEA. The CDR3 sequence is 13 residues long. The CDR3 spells CSAQIWVNEKLFF. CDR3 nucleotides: TGCAGCGCCCAGATCTGGGTTAATGAAAAACTGTTTTTT.

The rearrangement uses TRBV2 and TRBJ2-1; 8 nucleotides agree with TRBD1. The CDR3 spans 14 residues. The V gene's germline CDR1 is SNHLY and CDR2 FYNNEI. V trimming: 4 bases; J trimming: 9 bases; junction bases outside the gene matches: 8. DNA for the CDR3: TGTGCCAGCAGTGCTGCGACAGGGGTTCTTGAGCAGTTCTTC. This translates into CASSAATGVLEQFF.

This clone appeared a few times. DNA for the CDR3: TGTGCCAGCAGCTCCTCCGGGACTAAGGGGCGGCAGCCCCAGCATTTT. It yields the protein CASSSSGTKGRQPQHF. V usage is TRBV5-6 and J usage is TRBJ1-5; maybe TRBD1 (5 bases). Germline lookup yields CDR1 SGHDT and CDR2 YYEEEE. V was cut by 3 bases and J by 7 bases, with 20 bases left in between. The CDR3 totals 16 residues.

The CDR3 DNA is TGTGCCAGCAGTGGCCCGGGACAACCCAATGAAAAACTGTTTTTT. Its protein is CASSGPGQPNEKLFF. The chain joins TRBV6-1 to TRBJ1-4; D might be TRBD1 (6 bases). The ends were cut back, 4 bases at V and 5 bases at J, with 14 bases in the middle. Germline assignment: CDR1 MNHNS and CDR2 SASEGT. CDR3 size: 15 residues.

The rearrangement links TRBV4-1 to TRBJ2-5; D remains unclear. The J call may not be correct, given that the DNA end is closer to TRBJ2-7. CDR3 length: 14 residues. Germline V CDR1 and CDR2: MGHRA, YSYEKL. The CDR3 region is CASSQDYGSYEQYF. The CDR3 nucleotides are TGCGCCAGCAGCCAAGATTATGGCTCCTACGAGCAGTACTTC.

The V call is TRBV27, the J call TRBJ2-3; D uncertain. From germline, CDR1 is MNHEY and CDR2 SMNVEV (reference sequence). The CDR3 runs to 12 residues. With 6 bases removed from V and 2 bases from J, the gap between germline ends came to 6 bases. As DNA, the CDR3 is TGTGCCAGCAGCCACTCCACAGATACGCAGTATTTT. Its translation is CASSHSTDTQYF.

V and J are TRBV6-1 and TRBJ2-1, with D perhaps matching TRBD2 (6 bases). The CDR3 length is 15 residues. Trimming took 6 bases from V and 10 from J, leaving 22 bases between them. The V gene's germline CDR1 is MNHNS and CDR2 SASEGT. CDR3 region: CASRDGGDPRGEQFF. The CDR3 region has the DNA TGTGCCAGCAGGGATGGAGGGGACCCTAGAGGCGAGCAGTTCTTC.

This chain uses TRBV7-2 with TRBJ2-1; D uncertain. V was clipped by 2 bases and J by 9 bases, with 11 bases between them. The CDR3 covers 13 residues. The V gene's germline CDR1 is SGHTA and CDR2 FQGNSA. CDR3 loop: CASSLNDFTEQFF. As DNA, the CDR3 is TGTGCCAGCAGCTTAAATGACTTCACTGAGCAGTTCTTC.

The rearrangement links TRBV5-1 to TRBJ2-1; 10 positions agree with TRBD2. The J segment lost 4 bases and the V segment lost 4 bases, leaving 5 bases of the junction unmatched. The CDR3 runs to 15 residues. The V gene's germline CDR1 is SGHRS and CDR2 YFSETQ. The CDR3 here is CASSPTSGTYNEQFF. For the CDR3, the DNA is TGCGCCAGCAGCCCTACTAGCGGGACTTACAATGAGCAGTTCTTC.

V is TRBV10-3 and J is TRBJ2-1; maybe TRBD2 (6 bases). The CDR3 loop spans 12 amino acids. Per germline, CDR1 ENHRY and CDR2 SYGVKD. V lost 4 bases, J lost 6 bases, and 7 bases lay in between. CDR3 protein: CAISVAANEQFF. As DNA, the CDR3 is TGTGCCATCAGTGTAGCGGCCAATGAGCAGTTCTTC.

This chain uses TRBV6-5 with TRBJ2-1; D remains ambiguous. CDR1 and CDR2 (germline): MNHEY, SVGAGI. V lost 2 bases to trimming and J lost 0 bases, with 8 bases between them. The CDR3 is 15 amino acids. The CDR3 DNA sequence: TGTGCCAGCAGTTACGAGGCGAGCTCCTACAATGAGCAGTTCTTC. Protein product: CASSYEASSYNEQFF.

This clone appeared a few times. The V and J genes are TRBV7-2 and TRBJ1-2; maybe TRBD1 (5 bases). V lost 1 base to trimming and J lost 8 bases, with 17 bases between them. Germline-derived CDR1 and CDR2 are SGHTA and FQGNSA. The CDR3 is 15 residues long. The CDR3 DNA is TGTGCCAGCAGCTTAGATAACAGGTCTACGGGCGGCTACACCTTC. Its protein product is CASSLDNRSTGGYTF.

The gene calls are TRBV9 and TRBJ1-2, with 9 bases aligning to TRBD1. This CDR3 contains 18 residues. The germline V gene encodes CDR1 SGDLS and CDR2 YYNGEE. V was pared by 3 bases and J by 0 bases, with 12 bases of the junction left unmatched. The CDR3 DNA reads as TGTGCCAGCAGCGCCTCCGGGACAGGGCCATTAACTAACTATGGCTACACCTTC. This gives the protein CASSASGTGPLTNYGYTF.

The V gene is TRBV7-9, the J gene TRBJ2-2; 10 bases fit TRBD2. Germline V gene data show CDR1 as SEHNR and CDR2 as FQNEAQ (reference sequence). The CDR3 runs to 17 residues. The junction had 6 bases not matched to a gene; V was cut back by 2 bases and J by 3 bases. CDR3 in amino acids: CASSLTAGGPDTGELFF. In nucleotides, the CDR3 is TGTGCCAGCAGCTTAACAGCGGGAGGGCCTGACACCGGGGAGCTGTTTTTT.

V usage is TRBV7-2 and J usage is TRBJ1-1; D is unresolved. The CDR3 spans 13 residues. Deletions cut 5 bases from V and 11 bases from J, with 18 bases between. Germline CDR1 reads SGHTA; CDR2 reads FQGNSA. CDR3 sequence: CASSPTEGKKAFF. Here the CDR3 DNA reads TGTGCCAGCAGCCCCACCGAAGGGAAGAAGGCTTTCTTT. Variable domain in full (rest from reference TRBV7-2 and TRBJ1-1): GAGVSQSPSNKVTEKGKDVELRCDPISGHTALYWYRQSLGQGLEFLIYFQGNSAPDKSGLPSDRFSAERTGGSVSTLTIQRTQQEDSAVYLCASSPTEGKKAFFGQGTRLTVV.

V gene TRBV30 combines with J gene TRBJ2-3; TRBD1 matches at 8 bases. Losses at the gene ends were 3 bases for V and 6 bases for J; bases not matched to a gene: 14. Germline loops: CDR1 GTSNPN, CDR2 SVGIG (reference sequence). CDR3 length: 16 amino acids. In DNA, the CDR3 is TGTGCCTGGAGAAGGACAGGGACGATTGGTGGGGATACGCAGTATTTT. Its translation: CAWRRTGTIGGDTQYF.

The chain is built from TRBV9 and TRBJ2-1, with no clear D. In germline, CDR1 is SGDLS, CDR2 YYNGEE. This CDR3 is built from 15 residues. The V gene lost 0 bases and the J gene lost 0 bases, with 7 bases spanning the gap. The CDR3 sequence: CASSVDSSSYNEQFF. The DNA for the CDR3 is TGTGCCAGCAGCGTAGACTCGAGCTCCTACAATGAGCAGTTCTTC.

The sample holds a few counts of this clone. The CDR3 DNA follows: TGTGCCGGTGCAGGGGGACTCCCGAACAGCGAGCAGTACTTC. This codes for CAGAGGLPNSEQYF. The chain carries TRBV2 and TRBJ2-7, with a possible D match to TRBD1 (7 bases). The CDR3 covers 14 residues. Germline V gene lookup returns CDR1 SNHLY and CDR2 FYNNEI. Trimming left V 11 bases short and J 6 bases short, with 23 bases between. Based on the CDR3 plus reference TRBV2 and TRBJ2-7, the full variable domain is EPEVTQTPSHQVTQMGQEVILRCVPISNHLYFYWYRQILGQKVEFLVSFYNNEISEKSEIFDDQFSVERPDGSNFTLKIRSTKLEDSAMYFCAGAGGLPNSEQYFGPGTRLTVT.

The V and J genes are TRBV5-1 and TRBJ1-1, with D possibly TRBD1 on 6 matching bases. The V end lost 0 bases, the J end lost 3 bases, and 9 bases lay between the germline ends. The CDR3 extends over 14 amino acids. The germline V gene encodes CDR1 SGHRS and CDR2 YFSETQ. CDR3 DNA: TGCGCCAGCAGCTTGGCCGGGGGCGACACTGAAGCTTTCTTT. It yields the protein CASSLAGGDTEAFF.

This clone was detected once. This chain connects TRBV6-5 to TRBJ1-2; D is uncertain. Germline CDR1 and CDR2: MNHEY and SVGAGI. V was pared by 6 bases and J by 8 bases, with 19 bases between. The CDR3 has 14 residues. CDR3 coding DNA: TGTGCCAGCAGACTGGACGGTGCCCTGGGAGGCTACACCTTC. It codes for CASRLDGALGGYTF.

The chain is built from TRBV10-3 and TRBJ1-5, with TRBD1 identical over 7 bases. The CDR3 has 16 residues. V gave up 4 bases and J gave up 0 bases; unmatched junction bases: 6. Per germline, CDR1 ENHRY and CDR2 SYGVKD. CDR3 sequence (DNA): TGTGCCATCAGTGCCGGACAGGACTATAGCAATCAGCCCCAGCATTTT. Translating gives CAISAGQDYSNQPQHF.

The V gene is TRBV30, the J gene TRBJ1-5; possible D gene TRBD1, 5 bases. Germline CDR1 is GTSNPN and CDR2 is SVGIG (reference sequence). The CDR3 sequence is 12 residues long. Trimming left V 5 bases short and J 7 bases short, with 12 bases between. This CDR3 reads CAWGGRGQPQHF. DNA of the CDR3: TGTGCCTGGGGGGGGAGAGGGCAGCCCCAGCATTTT.

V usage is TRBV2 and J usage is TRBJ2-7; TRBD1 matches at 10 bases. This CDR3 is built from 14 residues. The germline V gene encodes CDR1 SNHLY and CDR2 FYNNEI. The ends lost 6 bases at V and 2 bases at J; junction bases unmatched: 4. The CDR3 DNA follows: TGTGCCAGCAGACCCGGGACAGGGGCCTACGAGCAGTACTTC. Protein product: CASRPGTGAYEQYF.